The 8 T cell receptor beta chains below come from one sample, sequenced in a study of T cell changes during pregnancy in multiple sclerosis. Libraries were prepared by immunoSEQ multiplex PCR; TCRdb keeps only in-frame clonotypes and omits some of them. The data show 75,000 to 95,000 clones, approximately 93% seen once. This material consisted of peripheral blood, taken in the second trimester of pregnancy. The receptors stem from a female donor with multiple sclerosis, enrolled in a pregnancy study.

The V call is TRBV5-1, the J call TRBJ2-4; TRBD2 matches at 7 bases. The CDR3 length is 14 residues. Germline assignment: CDR1 SGHRS and CDR2 YFSETQ. Germline trimming cut 3 bases from V and 7 bases from J; bases unmatched to any gene: 7. CDR3 DNA: TGCGCCAGCAGCTGGGTGCCCGGGGGGAACATTCAGTACTTC. Amino acids: CASSWVPGGNIQYF.

The rearrangement joins TRBV5-4 to TRBJ2-7; D remains unclear. V lost 4 bases to trimming and J lost 5 bases, with 19 bases between them. This CDR3 region has 15 residues. CDR1 is SGHNT and CDR2 is YYREEE in the germline V gene (reference sequence). CDR3 in amino acids: CASSLDGPFGHEQYF. The CDR3 DNA is TGTGCCAGCAGCCTGGATGGGCCGTTCGGCCACGAGCAGTACTTC.

This chain joins TRBV7-8 and TRBJ2-2; TRBD1 is a possible D gene (6 bases). Germline V CDR1 and CDR2: SGHVS, FQNEAQ. V shed 3 bases and J shed 1 base, with 9 bases lying between them. This CDR3 is built from 15 residues. The CDR3 loop is CASSFLQGNTGELFF. The CDR3 DNA sequence: TGTGCCAGCAGCTTCCTACAGGGGAACACCGGGGAGCTGTTTTTT.

The chain recombines TRBV6-5 with TRBJ1-1, with 8 bases matching TRBD1. J was trimmed by 5 bases and V by 5 bases; bases with no gene match: 10. The length of the CDR3 is 15 residues. The germline gives CDR1 MNHEY, CDR2 SVGAGI. This CDR3 is CASSPPGQAHTEAFF. For the CDR3, the DNA is TGTGCCAGCAGTCCGCCGGGACAGGCCCATACTGAAGCTTTCTTT.

For this clone: The junction departs from the called germline gene at one end, perhaps through a read error. The gene calls are TRBV11-2 and TRBJ2-2; 8 nucleotides line up with TRBD1. The CDR3 is 14 residues long. Germline V CDR1 and CDR2: SGHAT, FQNNGV. The CDR3 nucleotides read TGTGCCAGCAGCTGGACAGGGAACGCCGGGGAGCTGTTTTTT. This gives the protein CASSWTGNAGELFF.

This clone showed up just once. The chain has TRBV19 and TRBJ1-4; 8 bases match TRBD1. The J segment lost 2 bases and the V segment lost 5 bases, leaving 13 bases of the junction unmatched. This CDR3 has 18 amino acids. CDR1 is LNHDA and CDR2 is SQIVND in the germline V gene (reference sequence). The chain's CDR3 is CASSADREGFRTNEKLFF. CDR3 DNA: TGTGCCAGTAGTGCGGACAGGGAAGGTTTTCGGACTAATGAAAAACTGTTTTTT.

The rearrangement links TRBV11-2 to TRBJ2-7; tentative D call: TRBD2 (6 bases). Germline V gene lookup returns CDR1 SGHAT and CDR2 FQNNGV. The CDR3 loop spans 15 amino acids. V was pared by 6 bases and J by 6 bases, with 21 bases between. CDR3 coding DNA: TGTGCCAGCAGACTCCCCTGGGGGGATCCACGCGAGCAGTACTTC. Residues: CASRLPWGDPREQYF. Full variable domain (outside the CDR3, taken from reference TRBV11-2 and TRBJ2-7): EAGVAQSPRYKIIEKRQSVAFWCNPISGHATLYWYQQILGQGPKLLIQFQNNGVVDDSQLPKDRFSAERLKGVDSTLKIQPAKLEDSAVYLCASRLPWGDPREQYFGPGTRLTVT.

V and J are TRBV6-7 and TRBJ1-5, with 7 bases fitting TRBD1. TRBV6-7 is given ORF status, its function remaining uncertain. Germline trimming cut 10 bases from V and 3 bases from J; bases unmatched to any gene: 9. CDR3 size: 14 residues. This chain's CDR3 is CATYTTGYNQPQHF. The CDR3 nucleotides are TGTGCCACGTACACGACAGGGTACAATCAGCCCCAGCATTTT.